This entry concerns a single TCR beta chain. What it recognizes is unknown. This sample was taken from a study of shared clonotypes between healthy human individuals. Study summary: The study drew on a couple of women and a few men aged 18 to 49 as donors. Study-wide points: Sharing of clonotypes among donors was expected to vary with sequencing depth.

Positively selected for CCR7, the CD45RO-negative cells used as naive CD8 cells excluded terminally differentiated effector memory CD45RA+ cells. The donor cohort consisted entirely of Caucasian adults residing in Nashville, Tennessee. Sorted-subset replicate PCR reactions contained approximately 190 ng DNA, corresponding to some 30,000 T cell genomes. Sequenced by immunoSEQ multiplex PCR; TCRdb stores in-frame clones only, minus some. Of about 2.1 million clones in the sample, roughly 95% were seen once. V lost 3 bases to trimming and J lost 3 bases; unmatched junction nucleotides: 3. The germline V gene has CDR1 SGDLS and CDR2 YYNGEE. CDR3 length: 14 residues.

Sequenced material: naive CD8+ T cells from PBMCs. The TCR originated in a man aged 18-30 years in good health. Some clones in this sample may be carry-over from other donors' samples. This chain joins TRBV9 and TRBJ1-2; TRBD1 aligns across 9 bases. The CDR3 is CASSGRDRDYGYTF. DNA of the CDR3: TGTGCCAGCAGCGGACGGGACAGGGACTATGGCTACACCTTC.